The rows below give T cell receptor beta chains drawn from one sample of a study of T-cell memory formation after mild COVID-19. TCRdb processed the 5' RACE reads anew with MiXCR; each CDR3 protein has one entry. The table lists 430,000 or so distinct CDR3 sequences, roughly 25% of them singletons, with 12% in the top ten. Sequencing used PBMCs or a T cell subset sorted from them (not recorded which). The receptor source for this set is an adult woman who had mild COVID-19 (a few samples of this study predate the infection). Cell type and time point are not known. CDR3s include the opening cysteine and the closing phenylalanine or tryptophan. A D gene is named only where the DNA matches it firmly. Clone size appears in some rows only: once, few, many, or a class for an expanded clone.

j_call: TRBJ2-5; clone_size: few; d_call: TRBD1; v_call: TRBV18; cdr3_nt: TGTGCCAGCTCACCACAGGGGGCTCAAGAGACCCAGTACTTC; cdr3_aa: CASSPQGAQETQYF
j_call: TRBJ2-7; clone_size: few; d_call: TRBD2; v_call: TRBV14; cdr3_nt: TGTGCCAGCAGCCAAGGTATAGCGGGAGTAGGGTCCTACGAGCAGTACTTC; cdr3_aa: CASSQGIAGVGSYEQYF
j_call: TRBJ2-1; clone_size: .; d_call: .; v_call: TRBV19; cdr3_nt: TGTGCCAGTACTCAGAGTACGGGCTACAATGAGCAGTTCTTC; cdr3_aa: CASTQSTGYNEQFF
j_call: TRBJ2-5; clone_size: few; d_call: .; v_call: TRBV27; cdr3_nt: TGTGCCAGCAGTTCTTTAGGGGAAGAGACCCAGTACTTC; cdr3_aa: CASSSLGEETQYF
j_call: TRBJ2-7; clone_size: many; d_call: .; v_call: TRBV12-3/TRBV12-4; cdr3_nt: TGTGCCAGCAGTTTACTGGGAACGACCTACGAGCAGTACTTC; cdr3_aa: CASSLLGTTYEQYF
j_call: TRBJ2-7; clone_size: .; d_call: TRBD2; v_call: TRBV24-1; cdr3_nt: TGTGCCACCAGTGATCCGAGCGGGAGGGACGAGGAGCAGTACTTC; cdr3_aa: CATSDPSGRDEEQYF
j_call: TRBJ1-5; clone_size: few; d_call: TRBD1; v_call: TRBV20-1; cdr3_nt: TGCAGTGCTCCGACAGGGAACAATCAGCCCCAGCATTTT; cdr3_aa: CSAPTGNNQPQHF
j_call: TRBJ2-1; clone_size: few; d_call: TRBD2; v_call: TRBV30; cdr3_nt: TGTGCCTGGAGTGTACTAGCGGGAGCCTACAATGAGCAGTTCTTC; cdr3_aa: CAWSVLAGAYNEQFF
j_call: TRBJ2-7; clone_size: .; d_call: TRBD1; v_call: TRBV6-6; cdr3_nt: TGTGCCAGCAGTTCAGCGGACAGGTCCTACGAGCAGTACTTC; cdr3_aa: CASSSADRSYEQYF
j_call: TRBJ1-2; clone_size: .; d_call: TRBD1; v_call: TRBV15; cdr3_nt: TGTGCCACCAGCAGAGATCTGGGACAGGGCGTCCGGAATGGCTACACCTTC; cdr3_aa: CATSRDLGQGVRNGYTF
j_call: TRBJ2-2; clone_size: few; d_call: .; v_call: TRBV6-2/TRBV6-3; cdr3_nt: TGTGCCAGCGGGACGGAGCTGTTTTTT; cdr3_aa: CASGTELFF
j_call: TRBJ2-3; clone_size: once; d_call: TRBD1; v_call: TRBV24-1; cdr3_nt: TGTGCCACTGCTGACAGGGCCCAAGGGACGCAGTATTTT; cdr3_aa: CATADRAQGTQYF
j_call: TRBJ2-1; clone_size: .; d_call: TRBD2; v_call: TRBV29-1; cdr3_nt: TGCAGCGTTGAAGTTGGGACTAGCATCAGCTACAATGAGCAGTTCTTC; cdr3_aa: CSVEVGTSISYNEQFF
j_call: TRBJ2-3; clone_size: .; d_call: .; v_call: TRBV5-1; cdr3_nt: TGCGCCAGCAGCCTACAAGGGGGGTCGATCACAGATACGCAGTATTTT; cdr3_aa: CASSLQGGSITDTQYF
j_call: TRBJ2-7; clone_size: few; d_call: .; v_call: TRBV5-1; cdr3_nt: TGCGCCAGCAGCGCGACAGGATTTAGCTCCTACGAGCAGTACTTC; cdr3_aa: CASSATGFSSYEQYF
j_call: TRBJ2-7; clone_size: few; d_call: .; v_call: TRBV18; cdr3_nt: TGTGCCAGCTCACGATACGGGTCGAGCTCCTACGAGCAGTACTTC; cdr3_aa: CASSRYGSSSYEQYF
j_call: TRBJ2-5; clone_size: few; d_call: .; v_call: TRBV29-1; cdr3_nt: TGCAGCGTTGAACCCCATGGGGGCGGAGAGACCCAGTACTTC; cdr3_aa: CSVEPHGGGETQYF
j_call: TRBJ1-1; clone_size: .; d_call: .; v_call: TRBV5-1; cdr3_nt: TGCGCCAGCGGTCGATCGGGGCTAACTGAAGCTTTCTTT; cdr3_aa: CASGRSGLTEAFF
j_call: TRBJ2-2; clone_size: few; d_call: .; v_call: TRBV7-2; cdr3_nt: TGTGCCAGCAGCTTCGAGCGAGAGTTAACCGGGGAGCTGTTTTTT; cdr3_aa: CASSFERELTGELFF
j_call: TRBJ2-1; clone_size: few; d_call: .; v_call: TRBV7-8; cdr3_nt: TGTGCCAGCAGCTATAGCGGCAATGGGCAGTTCTTC; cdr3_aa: CASSYSGNGQFF
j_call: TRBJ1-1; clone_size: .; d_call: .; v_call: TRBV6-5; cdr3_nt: TGTGCCAGCAGTTACTCGACCAGCCACACTGAAGCTTTCTTT; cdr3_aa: CASSYSTSHTEAFF
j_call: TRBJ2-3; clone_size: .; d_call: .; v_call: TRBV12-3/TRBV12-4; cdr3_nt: TGTGCCAGCAGTTCTCACTGGGGGACAGATACGCAGTATTTT; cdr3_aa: CASSSHWGTDTQYF
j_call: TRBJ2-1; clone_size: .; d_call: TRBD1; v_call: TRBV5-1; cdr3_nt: TGCGCCAGCAGCCTCCGGACAGGGCATGATGAGCAGTTCTTC; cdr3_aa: CASSLRTGHDEQFF
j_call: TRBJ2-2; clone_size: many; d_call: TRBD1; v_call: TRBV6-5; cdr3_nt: TGTGCCAGCAGTTCGGACAGGGGGCGATCCGGGGAGCTGTTTTTT; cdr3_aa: CASSSDRGRSGELFF
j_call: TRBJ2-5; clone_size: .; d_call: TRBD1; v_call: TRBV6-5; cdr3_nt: TGTGCCAGCAGGGATACCGGGACAGGGGGTCGGGGAGAGACCCAGTACTTC; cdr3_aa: CASRDTGTGGRGETQYF
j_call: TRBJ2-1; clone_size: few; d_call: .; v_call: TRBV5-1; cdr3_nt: TGCGCCAGCCAGATAGGAAGCGGCTACAATGAGCAGTTCTTC; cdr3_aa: CASQIGSGYNEQFF
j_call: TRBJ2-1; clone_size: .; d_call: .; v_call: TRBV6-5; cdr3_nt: TGTGCCAGCAGTTACTCGGGGGGCAGTGAGCAGTTCTTC; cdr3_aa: CASSYSGGSEQFF
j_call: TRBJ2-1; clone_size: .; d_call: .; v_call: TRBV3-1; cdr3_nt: TGTGCCAGCAGCCAAGAAGGGTCTCTCAATGAGCAGTTCTTC; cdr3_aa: CASSQEGSLNEQFF
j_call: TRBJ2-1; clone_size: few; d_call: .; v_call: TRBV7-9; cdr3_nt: TGTGCCAGCAGCCACTCCAATGAGCAGTTCTTC; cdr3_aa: CASSHSNEQFF
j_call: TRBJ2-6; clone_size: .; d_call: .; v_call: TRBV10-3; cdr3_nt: TGTGCCATCAGTGAGAGGGGGTACAGCTCTGGGGCCAACGTCCTGACTTTC; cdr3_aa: CAISERGYSSGANVLTF
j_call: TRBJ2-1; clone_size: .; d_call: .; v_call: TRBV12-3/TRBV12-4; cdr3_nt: TGTGCCAGCAGTTTATGGAGGAGTAGTAATGAGCAGTTCTTC; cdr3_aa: CASSLWRSSNEQFF
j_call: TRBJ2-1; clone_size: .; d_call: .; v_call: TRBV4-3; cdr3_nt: TGCGCCAGCAGCCAAGATCCTCCCAAAACGGGCTCCTACAATGAGCAGTTCTTC; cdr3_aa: CASSQDPPKTGSYNEQFF
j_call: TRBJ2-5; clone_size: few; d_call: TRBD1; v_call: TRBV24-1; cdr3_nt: TGTGCCACCAGTTCAGGGGGTTTCGAGACCCAGTACTTC; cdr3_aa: CATSSGGFETQYF